This T cell receptor (beta chain) was sequenced during a study of blood T cell repertoires in COVID-19. Study overall: Samples of COVID-19 (acute and convalescent) were obtained from the United States, Italy and Spain. From T cells, B-cell-depleted T cells, or PBMCs came the material, which was cDNA or gDNA.

Authors' processing steps: Reference gene primer amplification gave nucleated cell count estimates. Generated by immunoSEQ multiplex PCR, the TCRdb table keeps only in-frame clones and is missing some. The V and J calls and clone size come from that table; D and trimming were worked out from the DNA. Here the sample spans over 10,000 clones, 82% being singletons. The CDR3 is 13 residues long. Trimming pared 3 bases from V and 7 bases from J, leaving 10 bases between. Source material: peripheral blood. The chain combines TRBV12-3 or TRBV12-4 with TRBJ1-5; D may be TRBD1 (6 bases). This TCR derives from a human donor in a cohort sampled during active COVID-19. DNA for the CDR3: TGTGCCAGCAGTTTGTATACAGGGCAGCCCCAGCATTTT. Translated, it gives CASSLYTGQPQHF.